This paragraph covers one T cell receptor beta chain sequence. Its matching antigen is unknown. Germline-derived CDR1 and CDR2 are SGHNT and YENEEA. Deletions cut 5 bases from V and 0 bases from J, with 9 bases between. This CDR3 is 14 amino acids long. This sample was taken from a study of shared clonotypes between healthy human individuals. In the study overall: The study used three CD4 naive, three CD4 memory, two CD8 naive and one CD8 memory plate per donor. Study results and caveats: Non-shared clonotypes had lower generation probabilities than clonotypes shared by all four sorted-subset donors.

The method was immunoSEQ multiplex PCR; TCRdb's version includes in-frame clones alone and lacks a portion of them. The sample yields about 1,500,000 clones, roughly 96% seen once. Donors were healthy HIV-negative adults without recent acute infections or vaccinations. A CD45RA+ naive subset and a CD45RA-negative memory subset were split from CD4+ cells. The origin of this receptor is a man between 25 and 39 years old in good health. The specimen sequenced was naive CD4+ T cells sorted from blood. Documented subset: CD45RA+ positively selected. This rearrangement joins TRBV11-3 to TRBJ2-3; no firm D call. The CDR3 loop is CASSPPGSTDTQYF. DNA for the CDR3: TGTGCCAGCAGCCCCCCAGGCAGCACAGATACGCAGTATTTT.